This section outlines one T cell receptor beta chain sequence together with its context. The antigen remains undetermined. Profiling relied on immunoSEQ multiplex PCR, and the TCRdb table lists in-frame clones only, not all of them. The sample includes roughly 39,000 clones, 78% of them seen just once. Deletions cut 5 bases from V and 0 bases from J, with 13 bases between. CDR1 and CDR2 from the germline V gene are MNHNY and SVGAGI (reference sequence). The CDR3 has 16 residues. Single viable CD3+CD4+CD8-CD45RO+ cells were sorted as the memory CD4+ T cells. CMV serostatus came from serum IgG against pp150, pp28, p38, p52. The data belong to a study of memory CD4+ T cells and cytomegalovirus serostatus. Whole-study findings and limits: Of under 200 reported CMV TCRbeta sequences, 60 to 85 were found in memory CD4+ repertoires.

The receptor comes from an adult in good health and CMV-seronegative. This chain joins TRBV6-6 and TRBJ2-2, with D possibly TRBD1 on 6 matching bases. Source material: memory CD4+ T cells from blood. The CDR3 loop reads CASSVTGPPNTGELFF. CDR3 in DNA: TGTGCCAGCAGTGTAACAGGGCCACCGAACACCGGGGAGCTGTTTTTT.